A selection of T cell receptor beta chains follows, all from one sample in a study of T cell changes during pregnancy in multiple sclerosis. Libraries were prepared by immunoSEQ multiplex PCR; TCRdb keeps only in-frame clonotypes and omits some of them. The sample lists 65,000 to 85,000 clones; almost 90% were seen once. The sample here was peripheral blood, taken after pregnancy. The source is a female donor in good health, enrolled as a control in a pregnancy study. The CDR3 runs from the conserved cysteine through the conserved F or W. Each record gives: J gene, D gene, V gene, clone size, CDR3 DNA, CDR3 protein. A D gene is named only where the DNA matches it firmly. Rows may omit the clone size; those that give it use once, few, many or a size class.

J gene: TRBJ1-1
D gene: -
V gene: TRBV18
clone size: -
CDR3 DNA: TGTGCCAGCTCACGGGCACCGGGGGTTGGTACTGAAGCTTTCTTT
CDR3 protein: CASSRAPGVGTEAFF

J gene: TRBJ2-2
D gene: -
V gene: TRBV14
clone size: -
CDR3 DNA: TGTGCCAGCAGCGAGGGAAGGTACACCGGGGAGCTGTTTTTT
CDR3 protein: CASSEGRYTGELFF

J gene: TRBJ1-2
D gene: -
V gene: TRBV2
clone size: -
CDR3 DNA: TGTGCCAGCAGTCTCCAACAGGCCGCTAACTATGGCTACACCTTC
CDR3 protein: CASSLQQAANYGYTF

J gene: TRBJ2-6
D gene: -
V gene: TRBV5-6
clone size: -
CDR3 DNA: TGTGCCAGCAACACGCTCCCCCAGTCTGGGGCCAACGTCCTGACTTTC
CDR3 protein: CASNTLPQSGANVLTF

J gene: TRBJ2-7
D gene: -
V gene: TRBV29-1
clone size: -
CDR3 DNA: TGCAGCGTTGGTCGCGGTACCTACGAGCAGTACTTC
CDR3 protein: CSVGRGTYEQYF

J gene: TRBJ2-1
D gene: -
V gene: TRBV13
clone size: -
CDR3 DNA: TGTGCCAGCAGCTTAGGAGGCAGGCATGCCTACAATGAGCAGTTCTTC
CDR3 protein: CASSLGGRHAYNEQFF

J gene: TRBJ2-5
D gene: TRBD2
V gene: TRBV6-5
clone size: -
CDR3 DNA: TGTGCCAGCAGTTTAAGCGGGACGTCGGGGACCCAGTACTTC
CDR3 protein: CASSLSGTSGTQYF

J gene: TRBJ1-2
D gene: TRBD1
V gene: TRBV28
clone size: -
CDR3 DNA: TGTGCCAGCACAGGGGGGAACTATGGCTACACCTTC
CDR3 protein: CASTGGNYGYTF

J gene: TRBJ2-7
D gene: -
V gene: TRBV7-2
clone size: -
CDR3 DNA: TGTGCCAGCAGCTTATCTTTCCTTTCTCGGGGCTCCTACGAGCAGTACTTC
CDR3 protein: CASSLSFLSRGSYEQYF

J gene: TRBJ2-5
D gene: -
V gene: TRBV5-1
clone size: -
CDR3 DNA: TGCGCCAGCAGCCCCACTAACCAAGAGACCCAGTACTTC
CDR3 protein: CASSPTNQETQYF

J gene: TRBJ1-1
D gene: -
V gene: TRBV18
clone size: -
CDR3 DNA: TGTGCCAGCTCAGAGGACAAGAGAGGAGCTTTCTTT
CDR3 protein: CASSEDKRGAFF

J gene: TRBJ1-5
D gene: TRBD1
V gene: TRBV19
clone size: -
CDR3 DNA: TGTGCCAGCAACGACAGGGACAATCAGCCCCAGCATTTT
CDR3 protein: CASNDRDNQPQHF

J gene: TRBJ2-7
D gene: -
V gene: TRBV30
clone size: -
CDR3 DNA: TGTGCCTGGAGTGACCCCGAGGGCACCTCCTACGAGCAGTACTTC
CDR3 protein: CAWSDPEGTSYEQYF

J gene: TRBJ1-5
D gene: TRBD1
V gene: TRBV18
clone size: once
CDR3 DNA: TGTGCCAGCTCACCTACAGGGGGGTCCTATAGCAATCAGCCCCAGCATTTT
CDR3 protein: CASSPTGGSYSNQPQHF

J gene: TRBJ1-1
D gene: TRBD1
V gene: TRBV6-5
clone size: -
CDR3 DNA: TGTGCCAGCACCCAGGGGGGCGAAGCTTTCTTT
CDR3 protein: CASTQGGEAFF

J gene: TRBJ2-1
D gene: -
V gene: TRBV5-1
clone size: -
CDR3 DNA: TGCGCCAGCAGCTTGGCCCCGGGGCAGGGGGGATTGTACGAGCAGTTCTTC
CDR3 protein: CASSLAPGQGGLYEQFF

J gene: TRBJ2-5
D gene: -
V gene: TRBV5-1
clone size: -
CDR3 DNA: TGCGCCAGCAGTCAGGGTAAACAAGAGACCCAGTACTTC
CDR3 protein: CASSQGKQETQYF

J gene: TRBJ1-2
D gene: TRBD1
V gene: TRBV10-3
clone size: few
CDR3 DNA: TGTGCCATCAGCCCGGGACAGGTGGACTACACCTTC
CDR3 protein: CAISPGQVDYTF

J gene: TRBJ2-2
D gene: TRBD2
V gene: TRBV7-9
clone size: once
CDR3 DNA: TGTGCCAGCAGCTTAGGGCTAGCGGCTATCGGGGAGCTGTTTTTT
CDR3 protein: CASSLGLAAIGELFF

J gene: TRBJ1-5
D gene: TRBD1
V gene: TRBV5-6
clone size: once
CDR3 DNA: TGTGCCAGCAGCTTAGCGACAGGGCAGGGGCGCAATCAGCCCCAGCATTTT
CDR3 protein: CASSLATGQGRNQPQHF

J gene: TRBJ2-5
D gene: -
V gene: TRBV11-2
clone size: -
CDR3 DNA: TGTGCCAGCAGCTTATTTGCGGGGCTTCAAGAGACCCAGTACTTC
CDR3 protein: CASSLFAGLQETQYF

J gene: TRBJ1-2
D gene: -
V gene: TRBV5-1
clone size: -
CDR3 DNA: TGCGCCAGCAGCCAGGGGACAACGGCCGCGAACTACACCTTC
CDR3 protein: CASSQGTTAANYTF

J gene: TRBJ1-4
D gene: -
V gene: TRBV6-4
clone size: -
CDR3 DNA: TGTGCCAGCAGTGCTCTGGGGGGGTTTGGCGAAAAACTGTTTTTT
CDR3 protein: CASSALGGFGEKLFF

J gene: TRBJ1-5
D gene: -
V gene: TRBV30
clone size: -
CDR3 DNA: TGTGCCTGGAGTGTACAGATCAATCAGCCCCAGCATTTT
CDR3 protein: CAWSVQINQPQHF